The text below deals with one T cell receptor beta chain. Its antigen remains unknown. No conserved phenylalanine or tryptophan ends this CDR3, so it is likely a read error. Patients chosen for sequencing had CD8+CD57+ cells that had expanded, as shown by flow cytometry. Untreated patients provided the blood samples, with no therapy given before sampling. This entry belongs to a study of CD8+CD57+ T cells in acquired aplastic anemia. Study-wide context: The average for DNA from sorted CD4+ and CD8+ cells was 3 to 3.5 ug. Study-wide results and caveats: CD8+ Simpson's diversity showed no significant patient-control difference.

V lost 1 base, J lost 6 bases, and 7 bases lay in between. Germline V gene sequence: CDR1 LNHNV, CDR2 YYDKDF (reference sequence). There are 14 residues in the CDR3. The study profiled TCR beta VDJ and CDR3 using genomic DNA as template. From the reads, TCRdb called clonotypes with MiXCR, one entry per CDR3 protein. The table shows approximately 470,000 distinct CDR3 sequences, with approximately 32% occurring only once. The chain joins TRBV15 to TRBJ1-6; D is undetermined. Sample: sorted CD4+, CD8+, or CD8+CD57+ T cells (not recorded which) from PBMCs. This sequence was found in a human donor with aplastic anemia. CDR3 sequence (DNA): TGTGCCACCAGCAGAGCCGGGAGTAATTCACCCCTCCACTAT. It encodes CATSRAGSNSPLHY.